The 10 T cell receptor beta chains presented below share a single source sample, sequenced in a study of OX40 agonist ivuxolimab in advanced cancers. Here immunoSEQ multiplex PCR was the method, and the copy in TCRdb shows in-frame clones only, minus some. The sample includes 60,000 to 65,000 clones, approximately 78% of them seen just once. This specimen consisted of CD4+ or CD8+ T cells sorted from blood, obtained in a trial of the OX40 agonist ivuxolimab. Source of these receptors: an adult with an advanced solid tumor such as melanoma, head and neck, liver or kidney cancer.

The J gene is TRBJ2-1, the V gene TRBV4-3, with 7 bases lining up with TRBD2. Germline CDR1 reads LGHNA; CDR2 reads YSLEER. V gave up 1 base and J gave up 1 base; unmatched junction bases: 7. The CDR3 is 17 amino acids. The DNA for the CDR3 is TGCGCCAGCAGCCAAGGAGGCGGGAGTCTGTCCTACAATGAGCAGTTCTTC. Protein product: CASSQGGGSLSYNEQFF.

The J gene is TRBJ2-7, the V gene TRBV18; TRBD1 might be the D (5 bases). The CDR3 consists of 12 residues. Trimming cost V 4 bases and J 5 bases, with 9 bases left between them. CDR1 and CDR2 (germline): KGHSH, LQKENI. The CDR3 DNA follows: TGTGCCAGCTCACAGGGGATCGACGAGCAGTACGTC. Residues: CASSQGIDEQYV.

The chain uses TRBV27 and TRBJ1-5; D call uncertain. Germline V lookup: CDR1 MNHEY, CDR2 SMNVEV (reference sequence). Trimming cost V 2 bases and J 11 bases, with 13 bases left between them. This CDR3 is built from 13 residues. CDR3 sequence reads: CASSLIYGSAQHF. In DNA, the CDR3 is TGTGCCAGCAGTTTAATTTACGGGTCAGCCCAGCATTTT.

The chain combines TRBV9 with TRBJ2-1; 9 bases line up with TRBD1. V gave up 4 bases and J gave up 9 bases; unmatched junction bases: 11. CDR1 SGDLS and CDR2 YYNGEE come from the germline V gene. There are 15 residues in the CDR3. CDR3 bases: TGTGCCAGCAGCCTTACAGGGGGCGATTTTGGTGAGCAGTTCTTC. It translates to CASSLTGGDFGEQFF.

This rearrangement joins TRBV5-5 to TRBJ2-2; 9 nucleotides align to TRBD1. The germline CDR1 and CDR2 sequences are SGHKS and YYEKEE (reference sequence). The CDR3 consists of 14 residues. Losses at the gene ends were 4 bases for V and 4 bases for J; bases not matched to a gene: 2. Here the CDR3 reads CASSEGQGTGELFF. CDR3 DNA: TGTGCCAGCAGCGAGGGACAGGGCACCGGGGAGCTGTTTTTT.

The V gene is TRBV5-1, the J gene TRBJ2-5; 9 nucleotides line up with TRBD1. The CDR3 is 13 residues long. J gave up 3 bases and V 6 bases, and 3 bases lay outside the gene matches. Germline CDR1 reads SGHRS; CDR2 reads YFSETQ. CDR3 coding DNA: TGCGCCAGCACCCGGACAGGGGAAGAGACCCAGTACTTC. Protein sequence: CASTRTGEETQYF.

The chain combines TRBV2 with TRBJ2-7, with 9 bases that match TRBD1. The germline V gene has CDR1 SNHLY and CDR2 FYNNEI. Losses at the gene ends were 5 bases for V and 0 bases for J; bases not matched to a gene: 5. CDR3 length: 15 residues. The CDR3 DNA sequence: TGTGCCAGCAGTAACAGGGGGCGCTTCTCCTACGAGCAGTACTTC. Amino acids: CASSNRGRFSYEQYF.

The rearrangement links TRBV5-1 to TRBJ2-1, with 11 bases identical to TRBD2. The trim removed 3 bases at V and 2 bases at J, leaving 4 bases unmatched. The CDR3 has 16 amino acids. Germline CDR1 and CDR2: SGHRS and YFSETQ. The chain's CDR3 is CASSSFSGRAYNEQFF. The DNA for the CDR3 is TGCGCCAGCAGCTCGTTTAGCGGGAGGGCCTACAATGAGCAGTTCTTC.

The chain combines TRBV30 with TRBJ1-5; TRBD1 might be the D (6 bases). Looked up from germline, CDR1 is GTSNPN and CDR2 is SVGIG (reference sequence). There are 15 residues in the CDR3. V dropped 0 bases and J dropped 5 bases, with 14 bases sitting between them. The CDR3 DNA reads TGTGCCTGGAGTGTAAACGGGGGGCTAGATCAGCCCCAGCATTTT. This codes for CAWSVNGGLDQPQHF.

The rearrangement uses TRBV2 and TRBJ2-5; 7 bases are shared with TRBD1. J lost 5 bases, V lost 4 bases, and 7 bases had no gene match. Germline CDR1 SNHLY, CDR2 FYNNEI. The CDR3 consists of 14 residues. CDR3 coding DNA: TGTGCCAGCAGTGGAGGGACAGCTGCGGAGACCCAGTACTTC. Translation: CASSGGTAAETQYF.